These 32 T cell receptor beta chains were sequenced from one sample in a study of T-cell reconstitution after alpha-beta-depleted transplantation in children. A library of TCRbeta sequences, prepared with unique molecular identifiers, was generated. TCRdb reanalysed the PCR reads using MiXCR and keeps one entry per CDR3 protein. The profile covers 600,000 to 800,000 distinct CDR3 sequences, with roughly 13% appearing a single time and around 0.76% taken by the ten largest. The sequencing here drew on PBMCs, taken before TCRalphabeta/CD19-depleted stem cell transplant. Source of these receptors: a girl between 2 and 10 years old with congenital amegakaryocytic thrombocytopenia, due to receive a stem cell transplant.

This clonotype was recorded many times. The chain is built from TRBV5-1 and TRBJ2-1, with TRBD2 matching over 7 bases. The V and J ends lost 1 base and 5 bases, in that order; junction bases with no gene match: 6. Germline V lookup: CDR1 SGHRS, CDR2 YFSETQ. The CDR3 is made up of 15 amino acids. As DNA, the CDR3 is TGCGCCAGCAGCTTGATGCTAGCGGCCGACAATGAGCAGTTCTTC. Its protein is CASSLMLAADNEQFF.

This clonotype was detected a few times. The genes are TRBV11-3 and TRBJ2-2; perhaps TRBD2 as D (5 bases). The CDR3 loop spans 17 amino acids. CDR1 and CDR2 (germline): SGHNT, YENEEA. With 5 bases removed from V and 1 base from J, the gap between germline ends came to 17 bases. Written as DNA, the CDR3 is TGTGCCAGCAGCCCCCAAGGGAGAGCGTGGAACACCGGGGAGCTGTTTTTT. This encodes CASSPQGRAWNTGELFF.

This clonotype came up a few times. This chain connects TRBV3-1 to TRBJ2-2; 13 nucleotides align to TRBD2. CDR1 LGHDT and CDR2 YNNKEL come from the germline V gene (reference sequence). The J segment lost 2 bases and the V segment lost 4 bases, leaving 10 bases of the junction unmatched. The CDR3 sequence is 19 residues long. The CDR3 DNA sequence: TGTGCCAGCAGCCTGCCTGAACTAGCGGGAGGGCCTAACACCGGGGAGCTGTTTTTT. It codes for CASSLPELAGGPNTGELFF. Supplemented by reference TRBV3-1 and TRBJ2-2, the full variable domain reads DTAVSQTPKYLVTQMGNDKSIKCEQNLGHDTMYWYKQDSKKFLKIMFSYNNKELIINETVPNRFSPKSPDKAHLNLHINSLELGDSAVYFCASSLPELAGGPNTGELFFGEGSRLTVL.

This clonotype was seen only once. The rearrangement joins TRBV11-1 to TRBJ2-5; a weak D match, TRBD2 (6 bases). Germline V lookup: CDR1 SGHAT, CDR2 FQDESV (reference sequence). The CDR3 sequence is 17 residues long. The V and J ends lost 3 bases and 2 bases respectively, with 19 bases between them. This CDR3 is CASSFNRNGRGQETQYF. The CDR3 coding sequence is TGTGCCAGCAGCTTTAATAGAAACGGGAGAGGTCAAGAGACCCAGTACTTC.

This chain connects TRBV12-3 or TRBV12-4 to TRBJ2-5; 7 nucleotides align to TRBD2. This CDR3 spans 15 amino acids. The ends lost 3 bases at V and 4 bases at J; junction bases unmatched: 8. CDR3 coding DNA: TGTGCCAGCAGTTTCGTCACGGGGGGAACAGAGACCCAGTACTTC. Residues: CASSFVTGGTETQYF.

The V gene is TRBV30, the J gene TRBJ2-2, with TRBD2 as a possible D gene (5 bases). V lost 0 bases to trimming and J lost 7 bases, with 6 bases between them. CDR3 size: 12 residues. Per the germline V gene, CDR1 is GTSNPN and CDR2 is SVGIG (reference sequence). The CDR3: CAWSVEGGELFF. Written as DNA, the CDR3 is TGTGCCTGGAGTGTTGAGGGCGGGGAGCTGTTTTTT.

This clonotype was found many times. In DNA, the CDR3 is TGCAGCGTTGGGCAGGGAAGTAATCAGCCCCAGCATTTT. It encodes CSVGQGSNQPQHF. The chain employs TRBV29-1 and TRBJ1-5; TRBD1 might be the D (5 bases). This CDR3 has 13 amino acids. The V end was cut by 4 bases, the J end by 4 bases, with 11 bases between. CDR1 and CDR2 (germline): SQVTM, ANQGSEA.

This clonotype occurred many times. The chain combines TRBV10-2 with TRBJ1-1; D perhaps matches TRBD1 (6 bases). V was clipped by 6 bases and J by 1 base, with 6 bases between them. Germline lookup yields CDR1 WSHSY and CDR2 SAAADI. The CDR3 totals 12 residues. In DNA form, the CDR3 reads TGCGCCAGCAGACAGGGGAACACTGAAGCTTTCTTT. It translates to CASRQGNTEAFF.

The chain carries TRBV27 and TRBJ2-7; 13 bases are shared with TRBD2. Germline loops: CDR1 MNHEY, CDR2 SMNVEV (reference sequence). The CDR3 runs to 15 residues. Unmatched junction bases numbered 3, after V lost 4 bases and J lost 3 bases. The DNA of the CDR3 is TGTGCCAGCAGTTCGGGACTAGCGGGAATCTACGAGCAGTACTTC. This encodes CASSSGLAGIYEQYF.

Many counts were recorded for this clonotype. The chain combines TRBV6-1 with TRBJ1-5; 7 positions agree with TRBD1. The CDR3 sequence is 15 residues long. The V segment lost 1 base and the J segment 7 bases; nucleotides outside the gene matches: 7. Looked up from germline, CDR1 is MNHNS and CDR2 is SASEGT. The CDR3 is CASSEDRGYWQPQHF. The DNA of the CDR3 is TGTGCCAGCAGTGAAGACAGGGGCTATTGGCAGCCCCAGCATTTT.

The chain couples TRBV20-1 to TRBJ1-2; D gene uncertain. V shed 4 bases and J shed 3 bases, with 18 bases lying between them. Per the germline V gene, CDR1 is DFQATT and CDR2 is SNEGSKA (reference sequence). The CDR3 spans 15 residues. The CDR3 DNA reads TGCAGTGCTACCACCGGGCAGACGACGTACTATGGCTACACCTTC. It translates to CSATTGQTTYYGYTF.

This clonotype was detected a few times. This rearrangement joins TRBV7-8 to TRBJ2-2; TRBD2 agrees at 14 bases. The CDR3 consists of 16 residues. Germline values: CDR1 SGHVS, CDR2 FQNEAQ. The junction had 7 bases not matched to a gene; V was cut back by 5 bases and J by 8 bases. This CDR3 is CASSPPGLAGVGELFF. CDR3 coding DNA: TGTGCCAGCAGCCCCCCGGGACTAGCGGGAGTGGGGGAGCTGTTTTTT.

This clonotype came up many times. Its ends do not fully match the called genes, so a read error is possible. V and J are TRBV12-3 or TRBV12-4 and TRBJ2-1, with 10 bases that match TRBD2. The CDR3 is made up of 13 amino acids. CDR3: CASSLAGAGEQFF. The CDR3 DNA reads TGCGCCAGCAGCCTAGCGGGAGCGGGTGAGCAGTTCTTC.

The chain carries TRBV7-6 and TRBJ2-2; the D is unclear. This CDR3 has 14 amino acids. Germline CDR1 and CDR2: SGHVS and FNYEAQ. V shed 5 bases and J shed 4 bases, with 11 bases lying between them. CDR3 loop: CASSDKALTGELFF. The CDR3 nucleotides are TGTGCCAGCAGCGACAAGGCGCTCACCGGGGAGCTGTTTTTT.

The sample holds many counts of this clonotype. For the CDR3, the DNA is TGTGCCAGCAGGCCCCAAGGGTCGCAGGGCGGCCACGAGCAGTACTTC. This encodes CASRPQGSQGGHEQYF. This sequence joins TRBV28 and TRBJ2-7; D perhaps matches TRBD1 (5 bases). This CDR3 is 16 amino acids long. The V gene lost 6 bases and the J gene lost 5 bases, with 23 bases spanning the gap. Germline V gene lookup returns CDR1 MDHEN and CDR2 SYDVKM.

A few counts support this clonotype. V gene TRBV12-3 or TRBV12-4 combines with J gene TRBJ2-7, with unresolved D. The V end was cut by 5 bases, the J end by 3 bases, with 8 bases between. This CDR3 has 12 amino acids. Written as DNA, the CDR3 is TGTGCCAGCAGTCTCAACCTCTACGAGCAGTACTTC. It translates to CASSLNLYEQYF.

The rearrangement links TRBV21-1 to TRBJ1-2; the listed D gene, TRBD1, was not tested against the DNA. TRBV21-1 is termed a pseudogene. The CDR3 totals 17 residues. This chain's CDR3 is CASSKWRQGRTNYGYTF. The CDR3 DNA reads as TGTGCCAGCAGCAAATGGAGACAGGGGCGAACTAACTATGGCTACACCTTC.

The V and J genes are TRBV3-1 and TRBJ2-2; TRBD2 matches at 13 bases. This CDR3 comprises 19 residues. Germline V gives CDR1 LGHDT, CDR2 YNNKEL (reference sequence). Germline trimming cut 0 bases from V and 9 bases from J; bases unmatched to any gene: 13. The CDR3 coding sequence is TGTGCCAGCAGCCAAGACCCCTCTCTAGGACTAGCGGGAGAGAGGGAGCTGTTTTTT. Translating gives CASSQDPSLGLAGERELFF. The full variable domain, its missing parts supplied by reference TRBV3-1 and TRBJ2-2, is DTAVSQTPKYLVTQMGNDKSIKCEQNLGHDTMYWYKQDSKKFLKIMFSYNNKELIINETVPNRFSPKSPDKAHLNLHINSLELGDSAVYFCASSQDPSLGLAGERELFFGEGSRLTVL.

This clonotype appeared a single time. This chain links TRBV29-1 with TRBJ2-1; 7 positions match TRBD2. This CDR3 has 13 residues. Germline assignment: CDR1 SQVTM and CDR2 ANQGSEA. The junction had 6 bases not matched to a gene; V was cut back by 5 bases and J by 5 bases. The CDR3 bases are TGCAGCGTTAAACTAGCGAGGGACAATGAGCAGTTCTTC. Translated: CSVKLARDNEQFF.

This clonotype has a count of ten or more. V gene TRBV20-1 combines with J gene TRBJ2-5, with D unclear. The CDR3 covers 15 residues. CDR1 is DFQATT and CDR2 is SNEGSKA in the germline V gene (reference sequence). Trimming pared 3 bases from V and 1 base from J, leaving 15 bases between. The CDR3, as DNA: TGCAGTGCTAGTATGTCCTTTAGCATCCAAGAGACCCAGTACTTC. Its translation: CSASMSFSIQETQYF.

This clonotype was counted many times. This chain connects TRBV10-2 to TRBJ2-7, with D perhaps matching TRBD1 (5 bases). Germline V CDR1 and CDR2: WSHSY, SAAADI. CDR3 length: 12 residues. V was cut by 9 bases and J by 3 bases, with 12 bases left in between. In DNA form, the CDR3 reads TGCGCCAGTGGGCAGGGAAACTACGAGCAGTACTTC. It translates to CASGQGNYEQYF.

This clonotype was counted ten times or more. The V gene is TRBV5-1, the J gene TRBJ2-3, with D unclear. Trimming left V 0 bases short and J 0 bases short, with 8 bases between. This CDR3 contains 15 residues. Germline V gene data show CDR1 as SGHRS and CDR2 as YFSETQ. This CDR3 is CASSLAGPSTDTQYF. In DNA form, the CDR3 reads TGCGCCAGCAGCTTGGCGGGCCCCAGCACAGATACGCAGTATTTT.

The rearrangement joins TRBV12-3 or TRBV12-4 to TRBJ1-3; a possible D gene is TRBD1 (5 bases). This CDR3 contains 15 residues. Trimming removed 5 bases at V and 0 bases at J, with 11 bases between. The DNA for the CDR3 is TGTGCCAGCAGTCCGGACGGGGGCTCTGGAAACACCATATATTTT. As protein: CASSPDGGSGNTIYF.

On this clonotype itself: A much larger clone lies one base from this, so it may be a read error. The chain carries TRBV12-3 or TRBV12-4 and TRBJ1-2; the D is unclear. The CDR3 length is 13 residues. The CDR3 region is CASSLNQAYGDTF. CDR3 nucleotides: TGTGCCAGCAGTTTAAATCAGGCCTATGGCGACACCTTC.

This clonotype has just a few counts. This sequence joins TRBV5-1 and TRBJ2-5; 9 bases agree with TRBD2. Germline V CDR1 and CDR2: SGHRS, YFSETQ. The CDR3 runs to 17 residues. V lost 0 bases and J lost 5; bases outside the gene matches: 11. The CDR3 here is CASSLGYSGSSGETQYF. CDR3 nucleotides: TGCGCCAGCAGCTTGGGATATAGCGGGAGTTCAGGGGAGACCCAGTACTTC.

This clonotype was detected many times. The chain recombines TRBV28 with TRBJ2-5; possible D gene TRBD2, 6 bases. The CDR3 runs to 15 residues. Germline CDR1 reads MDHEN; CDR2 reads SYDVKM. The ends were cut back, 4 bases at V and 5 bases at J, with 17 bases in the middle. CDR3 region: CASSSPGTSLETQYF. Here the CDR3 DNA reads TGTGCCAGCAGTTCTCCTGGGACTTCCCTGGAGACCCAGTACTTC.

This clonotype was recorded a few times. V gene TRBV20-1 combines with J gene TRBJ2-6; D gene unclear. The germline V gene has CDR1 DFQATT and CDR2 SNEGSKA (reference sequence). V shed 4 bases and J shed 3 bases, with 7 bases lying between them. The CDR3 extends over 13 amino acids. CDR3 DNA sequence: TGCAGTGCTATAGGGCGTGGGGCCAACGTCCTGACTTTC. It is translated as CSAIGRGANVLTF.

There are many counts of this clonotype. V is TRBV5-1 and J is TRBJ2-2; D is unresolved. This CDR3 region has 14 residues. V was trimmed by 4 bases and J by 6 bases, leaving 13 bases between them. The germline V gene has CDR1 SGHRS and CDR2 YFSETQ. CDR3 sequence: CASSMSESPGELFF. DNA for the CDR3: TGCGCCAGCAGCATGTCGGAGAGTCCCGGGGAGCTGTTTTTT.

The V gene is TRBV30, the J gene TRBJ2-2; D is possibly TRBD1 (6 bases). This CDR3 comprises 15 residues. V was shortened by 3 bases and J by 0 bases, with 11 bases between the two germline ends. Germline assignment: CDR1 GTSNPN and CDR2 SVGIG (reference sequence). Here the CDR3 reads CAWSRTAANTGELFF. Here the CDR3 DNA reads TGTGCCTGGAGCCGGACAGCGGCGAACACCGGGGAGCTGTTTTTT. Combining the CDR3 with reference TRBV30 and TRBJ2-2 gives the whole variable domain SQTIHQWPATLVQPVGSPLSLECTVEGTSNPNLYWYRQAAGRGLQLLFYSVGIGQISSEVPQNLSASRPQDRQFILSSKKLLLSDSGFYLCAWSRTAANTGELFFGEGSRLTVL.

As for this clonotype: A junction boundary mismatches the germline segment, possibly from a read error. This chain connects TRBV20-1 to TRBJ2-7; D possibly matches TRBD1 or TRBD2 (5 bases each). CDR3 length: 17 residues. Looked up from germline, CDR1 is DFQATT and CDR2 is SNEGSKA (reference sequence). The CDR3, as DNA: TGCTGTGCTAGAGGTTCCCAGTCCGAGGGACCGGTCTACGAGCAGTACTTC. It translates to CCARGSQSEGPVYEQYF.

This clonotype was seen more than once but under ten times. J is TRBJ1-1 and V is TRBV28, with a possible D match to TRBD1 (6 bases). V was cut by 6 bases and J by 8 bases, with 7 bases left in between. The length of the CDR3 is 10 residues. Germline values: CDR1 MDHEN, CDR2 SYDVKM. The DNA of the CDR3 is TGTGCCAGCAGCGACAGGGAAGCTTTCTTT. This sequence encodes CASSDREAFF.

This clonotype was detected ten times or more. This chain links TRBV29-1 with TRBJ1-1; 7 bases map to TRBD1. Germline CDR1 and CDR2: SQVTM and ANQGSEA. Losses at the gene ends were 3 bases for V and 0 bases for J; bases not matched to a gene: 10. The CDR3 length is 16 residues. In DNA, the CDR3 is TGCAGCGTTGATTACAGGGGCCAAGGCCTGAACACTGAAGCTTTCTTT. This encodes CSVDYRGQGLNTEAFF.